The TCR beta chain under discussion was sequenced for a study of early T cells in non-severe SARS-CoV-2 infection. Looking at the study overall: Bulk RNA from unsorted whole blood was sequenced; chains were unpaired.

Tagging with unique molecular identifiers was applied to individual cDNA molecules. TCRdb passed the 5' RACE reads through MiXCR, listing each CDR3 protein once. The sample shows more than 75,000 distinct CDR3 sequences, about 13% of them seen only once. This clonotype has only a few counts. Its antigen is currently unknown. Study-level findings and limits: VDJdb matching skewed toward anti-spike CD8 responses, missing private and CD4 specificities.

Trimming pared 10 bases from V and 10 bases from J, leaving 22 bases between. The CDR3 is made up of 13 amino acids. The germline CDR1 and CDR2 sequences are SNHLY and FYNNEI. The clonotype originates from an adult who was a healthcare worker with PCR-confirmed SARS-CoV-2 infection or an uninfected control (not recorded which). The chain employs TRBV2 and TRBJ2-5; D remains unclear. Input material: whole blood. As DNA, the CDR3 is TGTGCCACCACAACTCTACTTGGAATAGGCCAGTACTTC. Translating it yields CATTTLLGIGQYF.